A single sample is the source of the 15 T cell receptor beta chains below, sequenced in a study of blood T cell repertoires in COVID-19 (TCRdb year 2020). Preparation of the library involved the immunoSEQ multiplex PCR assay. The immuneACCESS repertoire file appears here via TCRdb, limited to in-frame rearrangements. These files lack a portion of the clones; in checked studies, under half of the deficit traces to unresolved V genes, and the cause of the others is not known. The sample has more than 350,000 clones on record, about 89% of them singletons. The top ten constitute more than 9% of the sample. Input material: peripheral blood. These receptors were taken from a woman aged 25 to 39 with COVID-19, enrolled during active disease.

The chain joins TRBV7-2 to TRBJ2-7; D unclear. The germline V gene has CDR1 SGHTA and CDR2 FQGNSA. Trimming stripped 5 bases from V and 3 bases from J, with 5 bases between. The length of the CDR3 is 11 residues. As DNA, the CDR3 is TGTGCCAGCAGCCTCGTCTACGAGCAGTACTTC. The encoded protein is CASSLVYEQYF.

This chain joins TRBV18 and TRBJ2-7, with 10 bases that match TRBD2. V was pared by 1 base and J by 5 bases, with 5 bases of the junction left unmatched. The CDR3 spans 15 residues. From germline, CDR1 is KGHSH and CDR2 LQKENI. For the CDR3, the DNA is TGTGCCAGCTCACCACGGTCTAGCGGGAGCCACGAGCAGTACTTC. This translates into CASSPRSSGSHEQYF.

This clone has a single count. The rearrangement links TRBV28 to TRBJ2-7, with 8 bases aligning to TRBD1. In germline, CDR1 is MDHEN, CDR2 SYDVKM. The CDR3 length is 14 residues. V lost 7 bases to trimming and J lost 3 bases; unmatched junction nucleotides: 8. CDR3 bases: TGTGCCAGCAAAGAGGGGACAGGTCTCTACGAGCAGTACTTC. Protein sequence: CASKEGTGLYEQYF.

The V gene is TRBV24-1, the J gene TRBJ2-1, with D tentatively TRBD2 (6 bases). Germline lookup yields CDR1 KGHDR and CDR2 SFDVKD. V was shortened by 4 bases and J by 3 bases, with 15 bases between the two germline ends. The CDR3 spans 16 residues. The CDR3 sequence: CATSESQGAGYNEQFF. In DNA form, the CDR3 reads TGTGCCACCAGTGAGTCCCAGGGAGCGGGCTACAATGAGCAGTTCTTC.

The chain joins TRBV18 to TRBJ2-7; the match to TRBD1 covers 9 bases. This CDR3 spans 16 amino acids. The junction had 8 bases not matched to a gene; V was cut back by 3 bases and J by 2 bases. Germline V gene data show CDR1 as KGHSH and CDR2 as LQKENI. This chain's CDR3 is CASSPGNRGLTYEQYF. The CDR3 DNA reads as TGTGCCAGCTCACCCGGAAACAGGGGGCTGACCTACGAGCAGTACTTC.

Here the CDR3 DNA reads TGCGCCAGCAGCCGCCCGGGACAGAACACCGGGGAGCTGTTTTTT. Its protein product is CASSRPGQNTGELFF. The chain links TRBV5-1 to TRBJ2-2; weak D call: TRBD1 (6 bases). V was pared by 4 bases and J by 1 base, with 11 bases between. The length of the CDR3 is 15 residues. The V gene's germline CDR1 is SGHRS and CDR2 YFSETQ.

The genes are TRBV6-6 and TRBJ1-2; no clear D. Germline lookup yields CDR1 MNHNY and CDR2 SVGAGI (reference sequence). V was shortened by 0 bases and J by 6 bases, with 14 bases between the two germline ends. CDR3 length: 15 residues. The CDR3 loop is CASSYSSPQTDGYTF. As DNA, the CDR3 is TGTGCCAGCAGTTACTCATCTCCACAGACGGATGGCTACACCTTC.

The J gene is TRBJ2-2, the V gene TRBV24-1, with D possibly being TRBD1 (6 bases). V shed 8 bases and J shed 3 bases, with 9 bases lying between them. The CDR3 runs 13 residues. Germline CDR1 KGHDR, CDR2 SFDVKD. The CDR3, as DNA: TGTGCCACCATGGACAGATACACCGGGGAGCTGTTTTTT. Translated: CATMDRYTGELFF.

The chain employs TRBV10-2 and TRBJ2-1, with 10 bases that match TRBD2. From germline, CDR1 is WSHSY and CDR2 SAAADI. The V segment lost 8 bases and the J segment 7 bases; nucleotides outside the gene matches: 8. This CDR3 is 14 amino acids long. The CDR3 protein is CASLKREGRNEQFF. CDR3 DNA: TGCGCCAGCCTAAAGCGGGAGGGTAGGAATGAGCAGTTCTTC.

The CDR3 DNA is TGTGCCAGCAGTGATCTGGCCCAGAGTAGCCCCCTCCACTTT. This encodes CASSDLAQSSPLHF. J is TRBJ1-6 and V is TRBV2, with D hard to call. The CDR3 has 14 residues. The V end lost 3 bases, the J end lost 13 bases, and 16 bases lay between the germline ends. Per germline, CDR1 SNHLY and CDR2 FYNNEI. Filled out from reference TRBV2 and TRBJ1-6, the complete variable domain reads EPEVTQTPSHQVTQMGQEVILRCVPISNHLYFYWYRQILGQKVEFLVSFYNNEISEKSEIFDDQFSVERPDGSNFTLKIRSTKLEDSAMYFCASSDLAQSSPLHFGNGTRLTVT.

The chain uses TRBV7-6 and TRBJ2-1; D perhaps matches TRBD2 (5 bases). Per the germline V gene, CDR1 is SGHVS and CDR2 is FNYEAQ. The V gene lost 1 base and the J gene lost 0 bases, with 13 bases spanning the gap. CDR3 size: 17 residues. The CDR3 spells CASSLGRGRSSYNEQFF. CDR3 DNA sequence: TGTGCCAGCAGCTTAGGTCGCGGGCGGAGCTCCTACAATGAGCAGTTCTTC.

The rearrangement uses TRBV28 and TRBJ1-6; 8 bases line up with TRBD1. The V segment lost 7 bases and the J segment 9 bases; nucleotides outside the gene matches: 8. From germline, CDR1 is MDHEN and CDR2 SYDVKM. The CDR3 covers 14 residues. CDR3 DNA sequence: TGTGCCAGCAACGGCCAGGGGGCCGGTTCACCCCTCCACTTT. It translates to CASNGQGAGSPLHF.

The J gene is TRBJ2-2, the V gene TRBV10-1, with D possibly TRBD1 on 5 matching bases. V was shortened by 3 bases and J by 4 bases, with 9 bases between the two germline ends. Germline V gene sequence: CDR1 WNHNN, CDR2 SYGVQD (reference sequence). The CDR3 covers 14 residues. The CDR3 DNA is TGCGCCAGCAGTGAACCAGGGCGCACCGGGGAGCTGTTTTTT. Translated, it gives CASSEPGRTGELFF.

The rearrangement links TRBV5-6 to TRBJ1-6; D is undetermined. This CDR3 contains 14 residues. The germline V and J ends were trimmed by 4 bases and 9 bases, with 14 bases remaining between them. Germline CDR1 is SGHDT and CDR2 is YYEEEE. The CDR3 nucleotides read TGTGCCAGCAGCCCCTCCGGTATTGGTTCACCCCTCCACTTT. Amino acids: CASSPSGIGSPLHF.

V and J are TRBV19 and TRBJ1-5, with 11 bases aligning to TRBD1. The CDR3 consists of 16 residues. The V gene's germline CDR1 is LNHDA and CDR2 SQIVND (reference sequence). V lost 9 bases and J lost 1; bases outside the gene matches: 8. The CDR3 here is CARSRDRGMSNQPQHF. The CDR3 nucleotides read TGTGCCAGGTCCCGGGACAGGGGGATGAGCAATCAGCCCCAGCATTTT.